The sequence of this T cell receptor beta chain was determined in a study of shared clonotypes between healthy human individuals. This CDR3 contains 14 residues. V gave up 9 bases and J gave up 8 bases, with 18 bases separating them. Germline CDR1 reads SGHRS; CDR2 reads YFSETQ. The investigators split CD4+ cells into a CD45RA+ naive subset and a CD45RA-negative memory subset. Original processing notes: ImmunoSEQ junction-only sequences lacked quality scores, so their filtering differed. Sequencing was performed with immunoSEQ multiplex PCR; in TCRdb, only in-frame clones are kept and a portion is missing. The DNA gave D and trimming, while V, J and clone size come from that table. Here the sample spans roughly 1 million clones, about 70% being singletons.

The chain couples TRBV5-1 to TRBJ1-6; perhaps TRBD1 as D (5 bases). The sequenced material came from memory CD4+ T cells sorted from blood. Noted subset: CD45RA-negative fraction. This sequence originates from a young man in good health. DNA for the CDR3: TGCGCCACCAAGGAGGGCCAGGGTGATTCACCCCTCCACTTT. Amino acids: CATKEGQGDSPLHF.